This T cell receptor beta chain was retrieved from a study of blood T cell repertoires in COVID-19 (dated by TCRdb to 2020 to 2021). In the study overall: Collaborator samples came from the United States, Italy and Spain and covered acute and convalescent phases of COVID-19. The prospective study material was composed of cDNA or gDNA derived from T cells, B-cell-depleted T cells, or PBMCs. Where available, HLA class I and class II types were obtained from metadata supplied by the sample provider rather than from assay-based typing. The samples were drawn from two sources: the first 160 participants of the ongoing ImmuneRACE study, and over 1,000 subjects contributed by 6 global collaborators. A freely available public database, intended as a resource for researchers studying the immune response to SARS-CoV-2, is where the repertoires were released. The sample metadata nearly always contained a de-identified subject ID, COVID-19 status, age in years and sex. The dataset comprised deeply sampled blood TCRbeta repertoires from subjects exposed to, actively infected with, or recovered from COVID-19. The research as a whole found: The quantity of clinical and demographic metadata differed by source and by participant and was supplied without curation.

Including the terminal cysteine and phenylalanine, the CDR3 comprises 17 residues. Of all the DNA, just the CDR3 is kept, 51 bases in frame from base 1. Trimming accounts for 3 bases at V and 0 bases at J, while the number of junction bases matched to no gene is 11. Looking up the germline V gene (reference sequence) yields CDR1 MNHEY and CDR2 SMNVEV. TCRbeta CDR3 regions were amplified from genomic DNA using the immunoSEQ Assay, a bias-controlled multiplex PCR. Per the source publication's procedure: Nucleated cell counts per sample were estimated from amplification of reference gene primers within the assay. Sequence reads were collapsed and filtered to measure the absolute abundance of every unique TCRbeta CDR3 rearrangement. For each sample, productive Simpson clonality was calculated by taking the square root of Simpson's diversity index across productive rearrangements. TCRdb mirrors the immuneACCESS table, restricted to in-frame sequences. Some clones are absent from its copies; in checked studies, under half trace to an unresolved V gene, and the reason for the others is unknown. D and trimming were read from the DNA, whereas the V and J calls and clone size are those reported in that table. The sample data list 120,000 to 150,000 clones, and around four fifths of these were observed just once. Jointly, the top ten make up 6.2% of the sample.

Participants in the prospective study were aged roughly 18 to 100 years, lived in 20 to 25 United States geographic areas, and enrolled through a virtual design. To assign participants to cohorts, the prospective study relied on clinical history that participants themselves reported in a screening survey and a study questionnaire. ImmuneRACE Cohort 3 recovered participants were defined by two consecutive negative NP/OP PCR tests, healthcare professional clearance, or symptom resolution. In the prospective study, whole blood, serum and a nasopharyngeal or oropharyngeal swab were collected from each participant by mobile phlebotomists. Participants in the prospective study had the option to provide additional blood draws and questionnaires over a roughly 2-month period. Before DNA extraction, blood samples from the prospective study were shipped at room temperature or frozen. As regards this clone: The antigen it recognizes is unknown. One base away there is no much larger clone; base qualities are not given.

Sequencing used PBMCs or T cells enriched from blood (not recorded which). This clonotype was sampled from a woman between 35 and 50 years old who had recovered from COVID-19. Here the chain combines TRBV27 and TRBJ2-7, with 7 bases aligning to TRBD2. The sequence in DNA is TGTGCCAGCAGTTTTGATGGCTCGGGACTAAGCTCCTACGAGCAGTACTTC. This encodes CASSFDGSGLSSYEQYF.